The entry below describes one T cell receptor (beta chain). One end of the junction fails to match germline, which may point to a read error. This specimen comes from a study of blood T cell repertoires in COVID-19. Study summary: The analysed material was cDNA or gDNA that came from T cells, B-cell-depleted T cells, or PBMCs.

The CDR3 loop spans 13 amino acids. Looked up from germline, CDR1 is MNHEY and CDR2 is SVGAGI. Source study methods: Quantification of nucleated cells was approximated via reference gene primer amplification. The data were produced by immunoSEQ multiplex PCR, yet TCRdb's version contains in-frame clones alone and is incomplete. That table supplies the V and J calls and clone size; D and trimming were determined from the DNA. The sample comprises roughly 200,000 clones, approximately 81% of which are singletons, and roughly 5% rests with the top ten. Sample: peripheral blood. The chain joins TRBV6-5 to TRBJ2-1; 8 nucleotides match TRBD1. The source of this sequence is a woman of 80 years or more with acute or convalescent COVID-19. The DNA for the CDR3 is TGTGTCAGCACAGGACAGGGTGGCAATGAGCAGTTCTTC. Translation: CVSTGQGGNEQFF.